These 30 T cell receptor beta chains were all obtained from the same sample, sequenced in a study of blood T cell repertoires in COVID-19. The assay was immunoSEQ multiplex PCR, and TCRdb's table has in-frame clones only and misses some. The table shows more than 300,000 clones, with roughly 89% occurring only once. Material: PBMCs or T cells enriched from blood (not recorded which). The receptors were sampled from a woman between 25 and 40 years old who had recovered from COVID-19.

The rearrangement uses TRBV6-5 and TRBJ2-1; 10 nucleotides agree with TRBD1. The ends lost 7 bases at V and 5 bases at J; junction bases unmatched: 8. The CDR3 covers 15 residues. Looked up from germline, CDR1 is MNHEY and CDR2 is SVGAGI. CDR3 sequence (DNA): TGTGCCAGCACCAAAGGACAGGGGGACAACAATGAGCAGTTCTTC. Protein product: CASTKGQGDNNEQFF.

The chain has TRBV27 and TRBJ2-3; D unresolved. The CDR3 loop spans 13 amino acids. Trimming took 5 bases from V and 0 from J, leaving 6 bases between them. Germline loops: CDR1 MNHEY, CDR2 SMNVEV (reference sequence). The CDR3 DNA follows: TGTGCCAGCAGTCCCCCTAGCACAGATACGCAGTATTTT. Its protein product is CASSPPSTDTQYF.

The rearrangement links TRBV28 to TRBJ2-5, with D perhaps matching TRBD2 (5 bases). Germline values: CDR1 MDHEN, CDR2 SYDVKM. This CDR3 has 15 residues. With 2 bases removed from V and 3 bases from J, the gap between germline ends came to 13 bases. CDR3 DNA: TGTGCCAGCAGTTTAGTGGGGAGAAGAAAAGAGACCCAGTACTTC. It is translated as CASSLVGRRKETQYF.

Only a few counts were recorded for this clone. This rearrangement joins TRBV5-1 to TRBJ1-1; D is unclear. Trimming cost V 8 bases and J 6 bases, with 14 bases left between them. Germline CDR1 SGHRS, CDR2 YFSETQ. The CDR3 is made up of 12 amino acids. CDR3 sequence reads: CASGEGEAEAFF. In DNA, the CDR3 is TGCGCCAGTGGGGAGGGAGAGGCTGAAGCTTTCTTT.

The V call is TRBV10-3, the J call TRBJ1-2, with D unresolved. This CDR3 contains 13 residues. Trimming stripped 8 bases from V and 0 bases from J, with 10 bases between. CDR1 and CDR2 (germline): ENHRY, SYGVKD. The chain's CDR3 is CAISAESNYGYTF. The CDR3 DNA reads as TGTGCCATCTCGGCGGAATCTAACTATGGCTACACCTTC.

J is TRBJ2-5 and V is TRBV5-4; a possible D gene is TRBD1 (5 bases). This CDR3 has 14 residues. CDR1 is SGHNT, CDR2 YYREEE, per germline (reference sequence). Trimming cost V 0 bases and J 5 bases, with 11 bases left between them. In DNA, the CDR3 is TGTGCCAGCAGCTTGGAGGGGCTGGGGGAGACCCAGTACTTC. The encoded protein is CASSLEGLGETQYF. Together with reference TRBV5-4 and TRBJ2-5, the CDR3 gives the full variable domain: ETGVTQSPTHLIKTRGQQVTLRCSSQSGHNTVSWYQQALGQGPQFIFQYYREEENGRGNFPPRFSGLQFPNYSSELNVNALELDDSALYLCASSLEGLGETQYFGPGTRLLVL.

This sequence joins TRBV2 and TRBJ2-3, with D possibly matching TRBD2 (5 bases). Trimming shortened V by 3 bases and J by 2 bases, and 12 bases separated the two germline ends. Germline CDR1 and CDR2: SNHLY and FYNNEI. The CDR3 covers 15 residues. The CDR3 DNA sequence: TGTGCCAGCAGTGAGATCGGGGTCGACACAGATACGCAGTATTTT. It specifies CASSEIGVDTDTQYF. The variable domain in full, with the rest retrieved from reference TRBV2 and TRBJ2-3, is EPEVTQTPSHQVTQMGQEVILRCVPISNHLYFYWYRQILGQKVEFLVSFYNNEISEKSEIFDDQFSVERPDGSNFTLKIRSTKLEDSAMYFCASSEIGVDTDTQYFGPGTRLTVL.

The rearrangement joins TRBV9 to TRBJ2-7; TRBD1 is a possible D gene (6 bases). V was shortened by 3 bases and J by 5 bases, with 21 bases between the two germline ends. The CDR3 sequence is 16 residues long. CDR1 is SGDLS, CDR2 YYNGEE, per germline. CDR3 loop: CASSARTGFPFDEQYF. CDR3 sequence (DNA): TGTGCCAGCAGCGCCCGAACAGGGTTCCCCTTTGACGAGCAGTACTTC. The entire variable domain, with the rest obtained from reference TRBV9 and TRBJ2-7, is as follows: DSGVTQTPKHLITATGQRVTLRCSPRSGDLSVYWYQQSLDQGLQFLIQYYNGEERAKGNILERFSAQQFPDLHSELNLSSLELGDSALYFCASSARTGFPFDEQYFGPGTRLTVT.

This sequence joins TRBV28 and TRBJ1-1, with D possibly being TRBD1 (5 bases). This CDR3 comprises 14 residues. Trimming stripped 7 bases from V and 0 bases from J, with 12 bases between. Germline values: CDR1 MDHEN, CDR2 SYDVKM. CDR3 nucleotide sequence: TGTGCCAGCATGGAGGGGTACATGAACACTGAAGCTTTCTTT. Translated, it gives CASMEGYMNTEAFF.

This chain joins TRBV2 and TRBJ1-5, with no clear D. Per germline, CDR1 SNHLY and CDR2 FYNNEI. Trimming took off 3 bases at V and 5 bases at J, with 5 bases between the two ends. The CDR3 is 12 residues long. The CDR3 DNA reads as TGTGCCAGCAGTGAGACTTATCAGCCCCAGCATTTT. It is translated as CASSETYQPQHF.

Written as DNA, the CDR3 is TGCGCCAGCAGTGCCGGGACAGGGGGCTACAATGAGCAGTTCTTC. Its protein is CASSAGTGGYNEQFF. The gene calls are TRBV5-1 and TRBJ2-1, with TRBD1 matching 11 bases. V shed 5 bases, J shed 3 bases, and the junction held 4 bases outside the gene matches. This CDR3 comprises 15 residues. CDR1 is SGHRS and CDR2 is YFSETQ in the germline V gene.

This clone was detected once. The CDR3 here is CASSFRGGANVLTF. DNA for the CDR3: TGTGCCAGCAGTTTCAGGGGTGGGGCCAACGTCCTGACTTTC. The V call is TRBV27, the J call TRBJ2-6; possibly TRBD1 for D (6 bases). Trimming removed 3 bases at V and 3 bases at J, with 6 bases between. CDR3 length equals 14 residues. In germline, CDR1 is MNHEY, CDR2 SMNVEV (reference sequence).

The chain joins TRBV19 to TRBJ1-2; D not resolved. Germline CDR1 is LNHDA and CDR2 is SQIVND (reference sequence). CDR3 length: 15 amino acids. The V end was cut by 10 bases, the J end by 6 bases, with 24 bases between. The DNA for the CDR3 is TGTGCCACCGATCACTCTCCGACCGGCCGGGATGGCTACACCTTC. As protein: CATDHSPTGRDGYTF.

The chain is built from TRBV6-5 and TRBJ2-2, with D perhaps TRBD2 (5 bases). This CDR3 has 14 amino acids. V was clipped by 6 bases and J by 6 bases, with 14 bases between them. Germline assignment: CDR1 MNHEY and CDR2 SVGAGI. This chain's CDR3 is CASRDLSAPGELFF. The CDR3 bases are TGTGCCAGCAGGGACCTTAGCGCTCCCGGGGAGCTGTTTTTT.

This clone has only one observation. The V gene is TRBV5-4, the J gene TRBJ2-7; TRBD2 matches at 10 bases. Germline V gene sequence: CDR1 SGHNT, CDR2 YYREEE (reference sequence). The CDR3 runs 15 residues. V shed 0 bases, J shed 4 bases, and the junction held 4 bases outside the gene matches. The chain's CDR3 is CASSLGLAGVYEQYF. For the CDR3, the DNA is TGTGCCAGCAGCTTGGGGCTAGCGGGAGTATACGAGCAGTACTTC.

V gene TRBV13 combines with J gene TRBJ2-5; the D is unclear. The germline gives CDR1 PRHDT, CDR2 FYEKMQ (reference sequence). Trimming cost V 0 bases and J 2 bases, with 10 bases left between them. The CDR3 runs 15 residues. CDR3 region: CASSLGFEWQETQYF. The CDR3, as DNA: TGTGCCAGCAGCTTAGGGTTCGAGTGGCAAGAGACCCAGTACTTC.

This clone turned up a few times. The rearrangement links TRBV7-9 to TRBJ2-2, with TRBD2 matching over 8 bases. Germline V gene sequence: CDR1 SEHNR, CDR2 FQNEAQ (reference sequence). Unmatched junction bases numbered 14, after V lost 6 bases and J lost 5 bases. CDR3 length: 17 amino acids. CDR3: CASRASGLHRGTGELFF. CDR3 coding DNA: TGTGCCAGCAGAGCTAGCGGGCTCCACCGAGGGACCGGGGAGCTGTTTTTT.

The chain is built from TRBV27 and TRBJ2-7; the match to TRBD2 covers 7 bases. The CDR3 is 16 residues long. Trimming cost V 1 base and J 1 base; bases outside gene matches: 7. CDR1 is MNHEY and CDR2 is SMNVEV in the germline V gene (reference sequence). CDR3 sequence (DNA): TGTGCCAGCAGTTTATTTATGCTAGCGGCTTCCTACGAGCAGTACTTC. Translated: CASSLFMLAASYEQYF.

The chain links TRBV5-1 to TRBJ2-2; 9 bases align to TRBD2. CDR1 SGHRS and CDR2 YFSETQ come from the germline V gene. This CDR3 is built from 15 residues. V shed 5 bases and J 0 bases; nucleotides not matched to a gene: 2. CDR3 sequence: CASSLAGTNTGELFF. The CDR3 nucleotides are TGCGCCAGCAGTCTAGCGGGGACGAACACCGGGGAGCTGTTTTTT.

The CDR3 is CASSPPRSYNEQFF. The CDR3 DNA sequence: TGTGCCAGCAGCCCCCCTCGGTCCTACAATGAGCAGTTCTTC. V is TRBV7-6 and J is TRBJ2-1; unclear D gene. Trimming shortened V by 5 bases and J by 1 base, and 9 bases separated the two germline ends. The V gene's germline CDR1 is SGHVS and CDR2 FNYEAQ. The CDR3 extends over 14 amino acids.

This chain links TRBV28 with TRBJ2-5, with TRBD2 identical over 10 bases. Germline trimming cut 6 bases from V and 4 bases from J; bases unmatched to any gene: 11. Germline-derived CDR1 and CDR2 are MDHEN and SYDVKM. The CDR3 has 16 residues. CDR3 amino acids: CASRLLAGELGETQYF. The CDR3 DNA sequence: TGTGCCAGCAGACTTCTAGCGGGAGAATTAGGAGAGACCCAGTACTTC. Using reference TRBV28 and TRBJ2-5 for the parts outside the CDR3, the full variable domain is DVKVTQSSRYLVKRTGEKVFLECVQDMDHENMFWYRQDPGLGLRLIYFSYDVKMKEKGDIPEGYSVSREKKERFSLILESASTNQTSMYLCASRLLAGELGETQYFGPGTRLLVL.

The chain employs TRBV11-3 and TRBJ2-1; 7 nucleotides match TRBD2. CDR3 length: 13 residues. V lost 3 bases, J lost 7 bases, and 3 bases stayed unmatched. Germline V gene data show CDR1 as SGHNT and CDR2 as YENEEA. The DNA for the CDR3 is TGTGCCAGCAGCTTGAGTAGCGGGAATGAGCAGTTCTTC. It translates to CASSLSSGNEQFF.

This clone occurred a few times. This chain links TRBV7-9 with TRBJ2-7, with D possibly TRBD1 on 5 matching bases. V was clipped by 5 bases and J by 2 bases, with 13 bases between them. The CDR3 is 14 residues long. Germline lookup yields CDR1 SEHNR and CDR2 FQNEAQ (reference sequence). CDR3 region: CASSRRQITYEQYF. CDR3 DNA: TGTGCCAGCAGCCGAAGACAGATTACCTACGAGCAGTACTTC. Filled out from reference TRBV7-9 and TRBJ2-7, the complete variable domain reads DTGVSQNPRHKITKRGQNVTFRCDPISEHNRLYWYRQTLGQGPEFLTYFQNEAQLEKSRLLSDRFSAERPKGSFSTLEIQRTEQGDSAMYLCASSRRQITYEQYFGPGTRLTVT.

The chain has TRBV18 and TRBJ2-2, with a possible D match to TRBD1 (5 bases). This CDR3 is 14 amino acids long. Germline V gives CDR1 KGHSH, CDR2 LQKENI. The V end lost 0 bases, the J end lost 6 bases, and 8 bases lay between the germline ends. CDR3 in DNA: TGTGCCAGCTCACCACCGGCCAGGGCCGGGGAGCTGTTTTTT. Amino acids: CASSPPARAGELFF.

The CDR3 is CASSFRRQASTDTQYF. The CDR3 region has the DNA TGTGCCAGCAGCTTCCGACGACAGGCCTCCACAGATACGCAGTATTTT. The V and J genes are TRBV5-5 and TRBJ2-3, with D possibly TRBD1 on 6 matching bases. There are 16 residues in the CDR3. The V end was cut by 2 bases, the J end by 2 bases, with 15 bases between. Germline loops: CDR1 SGHKS, CDR2 YYEKEE (reference sequence).

The CDR3 reads CASSLVSGGLAKNIQYF. CDR3 in DNA: TGTGCCAGCAGCTTAGTCTCTGGGGGACTAGCCAAAAACATTCAGTACTTC. The chain uses TRBV7-2 and TRBJ2-4, with D maybe TRBD2 (6 bases). Germline CDR1 reads SGHTA; CDR2 reads FQGNSA. V was trimmed by 1 base and J by 0 bases, leaving 13 bases between them. The CDR3 has 17 amino acids.

This chain links TRBV3-1 (or the pseudogene TRBV3-2) with TRBJ2-7; 7 nucleotides match TRBD2. Germline V lookup: CDR1 LGHDT, CDR2 YNNKEL (reference sequence). J was trimmed by 2 bases and V by 5 bases; bases with no gene match: 6. This CDR3 comprises 14 residues. CDR3: CASSIRAGTYEQYF. The CDR3 DNA reads TGTGCCAGCAGCATTAGAGCGGGGACCTACGAGCAGTACTTC.

This clone occurred once. The V call is TRBV6-5, the J call TRBJ2-7, with D tentatively TRBD2 (6 bases). Looked up from germline, CDR1 is MNHEY and CDR2 is SVGAGI. V lost 2 bases and J lost 4, with 15 bases in between. The CDR3 totals 15 residues. DNA of the CDR3: TGTGCCAGCAGTTACATGGGAGGCGCAGGGTACGAGCAGTACTTC. Protein product: CASSYMGGAGYEQYF.

CDR3 DNA sequence: TGCGCCAGCAGCCCCCGAGCGATAGCGAGAAGCACAGATACGCAGTATTTT. This encodes CASSPRAIARSTDTQYF. The rearrangement joins TRBV5-1 to TRBJ2-3, with a possible D match to TRBD2 (5 bases). The CDR3 is 17 residues long. Trimming left V 4 bases short and J 0 bases short, with 18 bases between. Germline lookup yields CDR1 SGHRS and CDR2 YFSETQ.

V is TRBV29-1 and J is TRBJ1-1, with a possible D match to TRBD1 (6 bases). This CDR3 region has 13 residues. Trimming took off 5 bases at V and 6 bases at J, with 16 bases between the two ends. Per the germline V gene, CDR1 is SQVTM and CDR2 is ANQGSEA. The CDR3 spells CSVTPRGAAEAFF. The CDR3 bases are TGCAGCGTTACCCCGCGGGGGGCGGCTGAAGCTTTCTTT.